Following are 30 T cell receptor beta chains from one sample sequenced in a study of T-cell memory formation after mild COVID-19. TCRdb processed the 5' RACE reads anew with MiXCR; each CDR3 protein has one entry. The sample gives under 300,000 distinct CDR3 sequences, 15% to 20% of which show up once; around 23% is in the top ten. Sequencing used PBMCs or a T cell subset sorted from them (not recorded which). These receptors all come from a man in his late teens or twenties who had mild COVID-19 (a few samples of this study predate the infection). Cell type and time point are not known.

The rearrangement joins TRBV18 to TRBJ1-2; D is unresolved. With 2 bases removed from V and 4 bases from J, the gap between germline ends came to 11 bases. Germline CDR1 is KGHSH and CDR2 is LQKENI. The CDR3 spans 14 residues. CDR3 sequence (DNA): TGTGCCAGCTCACCAACTCGATTTACCTATGGCTACACCTTC. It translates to CASSPTRFTYGYTF.

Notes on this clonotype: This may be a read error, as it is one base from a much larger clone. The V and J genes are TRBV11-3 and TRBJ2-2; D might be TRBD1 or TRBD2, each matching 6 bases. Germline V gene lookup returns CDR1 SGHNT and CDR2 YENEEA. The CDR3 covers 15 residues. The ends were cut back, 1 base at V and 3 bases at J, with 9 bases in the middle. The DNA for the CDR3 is TGTGCCAGCAGCTTAGGTGGGGGGCACACCGGGGAGCTGTTTTTT. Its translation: CASSLGGGHTGELFF.

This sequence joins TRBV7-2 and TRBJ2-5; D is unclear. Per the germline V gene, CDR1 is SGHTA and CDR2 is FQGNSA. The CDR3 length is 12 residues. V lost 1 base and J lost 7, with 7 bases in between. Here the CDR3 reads CASSLDMVTQYF. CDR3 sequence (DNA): TGTGCCAGCAGCTTAGATATGGTGACCCAGTACTTC.

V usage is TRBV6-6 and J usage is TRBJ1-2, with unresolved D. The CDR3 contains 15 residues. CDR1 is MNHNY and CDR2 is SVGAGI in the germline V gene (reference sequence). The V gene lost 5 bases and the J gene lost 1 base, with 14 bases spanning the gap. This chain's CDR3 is CASSQPGEGNYGYTF. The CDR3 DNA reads TGTGCCAGCAGTCAACCAGGAGAGGGTAACTATGGCTACACCTTC.

CDR3 bases: TGCAGCGCCGCCCCGGGACAGGCCCCCTACGAGCAGTACTTC. Its translation: CSAAPGQAPYEQYF. This chain uses TRBV29-1 with TRBJ2-7; 8 bases fit TRBD1. The CDR3 is made up of 14 amino acids. With V trimmed by 7 bases and J by 2 bases, 10 bases remained unmatched. From germline, CDR1 is SQVTM and CDR2 ANQGSEA.

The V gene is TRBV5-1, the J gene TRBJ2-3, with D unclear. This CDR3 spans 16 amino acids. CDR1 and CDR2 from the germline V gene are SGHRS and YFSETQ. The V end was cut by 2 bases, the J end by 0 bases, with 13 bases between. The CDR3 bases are TGCGCCAGCAGCTTCGGGTCGTCCTCTAGCACAGATACGCAGTATTTT. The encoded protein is CASSFGSSSSTDTQYF.

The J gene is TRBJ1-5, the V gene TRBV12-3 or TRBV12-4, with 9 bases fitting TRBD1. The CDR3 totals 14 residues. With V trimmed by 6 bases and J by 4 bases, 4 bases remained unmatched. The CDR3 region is CASRMGQGNQPQHF. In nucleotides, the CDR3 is TGTGCCAGCAGGATGGGACAGGGAAATCAGCCCCAGCATTTT.

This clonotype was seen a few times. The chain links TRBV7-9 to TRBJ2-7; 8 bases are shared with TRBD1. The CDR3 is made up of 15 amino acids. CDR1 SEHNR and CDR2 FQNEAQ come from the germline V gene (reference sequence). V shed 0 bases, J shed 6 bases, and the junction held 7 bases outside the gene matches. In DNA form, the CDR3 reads TGTGCCAGCAGCTTAGCAGGACAGGGAACCTCCGAGCAGTACTTC. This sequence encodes CASSLAGQGTSEQYF.

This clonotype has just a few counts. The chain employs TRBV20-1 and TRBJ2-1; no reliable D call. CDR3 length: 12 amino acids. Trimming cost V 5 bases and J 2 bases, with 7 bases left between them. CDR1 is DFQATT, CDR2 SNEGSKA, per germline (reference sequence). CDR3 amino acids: CSASWTYNEQFF. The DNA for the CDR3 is TGCAGTGCTTCGTGGACCTACAATGAGCAGTTCTTC.

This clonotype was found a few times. CDR3 amino acids: CASSFRGADTIYF. The CDR3 DNA follows: TGCGCCAGCAGCTTCAGGGGTGCGGACACCATATATTTT. The V and J genes are TRBV5-1 and TRBJ1-3; D is possibly TRBD1 (6 bases). Trimming pared 2 bases from V and 8 bases from J, leaving 11 bases between. The CDR3 covers 13 residues. The germline gives CDR1 SGHRS, CDR2 YFSETQ.

The CDR3 spells CASSLFSGGNEQYF. The CDR3 nucleotides read TGTGCCAGCAGTTTATTTAGCGGGGGGAACGAGCAGTACTTC. The rearrangement joins TRBV27 to TRBJ2-7; 10 bases line up with TRBD2. V gave up 1 base and J gave up 5 bases; unmatched junction bases: 2. This CDR3 is 14 amino acids long. Germline CDR1 MNHEY, CDR2 SMNVEV (reference sequence).

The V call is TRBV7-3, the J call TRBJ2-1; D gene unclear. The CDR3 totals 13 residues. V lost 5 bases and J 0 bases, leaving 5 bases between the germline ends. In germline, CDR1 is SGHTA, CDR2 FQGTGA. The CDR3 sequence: CASSDGSYNEQFF. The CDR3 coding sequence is TGTGCCAGCAGCGACGGCTCCTACAATGAGCAGTTCTTC.

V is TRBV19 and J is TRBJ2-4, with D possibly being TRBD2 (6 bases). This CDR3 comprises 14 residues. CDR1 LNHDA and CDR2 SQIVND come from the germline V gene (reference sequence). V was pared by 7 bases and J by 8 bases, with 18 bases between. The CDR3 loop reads CASIDRIRRDIQYF. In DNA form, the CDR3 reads TGTGCCAGTATAGACCGTATCCGGAGGGACATTCAGTACTTC.

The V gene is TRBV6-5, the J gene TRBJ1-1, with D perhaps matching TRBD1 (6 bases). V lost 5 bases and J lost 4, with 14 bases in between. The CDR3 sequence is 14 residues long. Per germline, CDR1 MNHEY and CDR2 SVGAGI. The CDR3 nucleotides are TGTGCCAGCAGTAAAGGGGGTGGCGGCACTGAAGCTTTCTTT. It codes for CASSKGGGGTEAFF.

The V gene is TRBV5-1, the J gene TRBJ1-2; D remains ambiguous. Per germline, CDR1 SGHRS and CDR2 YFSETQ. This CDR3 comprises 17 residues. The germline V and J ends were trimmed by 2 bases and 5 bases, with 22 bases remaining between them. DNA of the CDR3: TGCGCCAGCAGCTTTTCTGACGGCCGCGGAATACTTTATGGCTACACCTTC. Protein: CASSFSDGRGILYGYTF.

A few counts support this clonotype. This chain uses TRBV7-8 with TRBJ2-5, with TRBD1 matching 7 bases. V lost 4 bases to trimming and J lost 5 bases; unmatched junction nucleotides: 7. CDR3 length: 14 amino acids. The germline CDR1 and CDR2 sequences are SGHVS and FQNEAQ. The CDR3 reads CASSSRTGGETQYF. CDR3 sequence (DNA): TGTGCCAGCAGCTCGCGGACAGGCGGGGAGACCCAGTACTTC.

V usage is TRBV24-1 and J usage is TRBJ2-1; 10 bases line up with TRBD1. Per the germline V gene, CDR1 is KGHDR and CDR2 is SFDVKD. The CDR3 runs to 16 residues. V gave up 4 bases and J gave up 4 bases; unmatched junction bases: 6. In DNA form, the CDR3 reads TGTGCCACCAGTGACCCCGGGACAGGGGTTTACAATGAGCAGTTCTTC. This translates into CATSDPGTGVYNEQFF.

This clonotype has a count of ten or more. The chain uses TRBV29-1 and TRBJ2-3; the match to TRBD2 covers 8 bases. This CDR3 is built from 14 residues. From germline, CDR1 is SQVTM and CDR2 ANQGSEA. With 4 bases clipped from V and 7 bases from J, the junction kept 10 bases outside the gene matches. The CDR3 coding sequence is TGCAGCGTTGGAGCGGGGGAGTCGAGGTATACGCAGTATTTT. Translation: CSVGAGESRYTQYF.

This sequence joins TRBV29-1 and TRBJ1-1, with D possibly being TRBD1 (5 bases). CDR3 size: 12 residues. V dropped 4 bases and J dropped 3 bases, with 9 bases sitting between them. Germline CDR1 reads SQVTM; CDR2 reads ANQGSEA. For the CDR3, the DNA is TGCAGCGTTGTCCTGGGGGACACTGAAGCTTTCTTT. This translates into CSVVLGDTEAFF. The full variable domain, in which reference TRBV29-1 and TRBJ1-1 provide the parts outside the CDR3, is SAVISQKPSRDICQRGTSLTIQCQVDSQVTMMFWYRQQPGQSLTLIATANQGSEATYESGFVIDKFPISRPNLTFSTLTVSNMSPEDSSIYLCSVVLGDTEAFFGQGTRLTVV.

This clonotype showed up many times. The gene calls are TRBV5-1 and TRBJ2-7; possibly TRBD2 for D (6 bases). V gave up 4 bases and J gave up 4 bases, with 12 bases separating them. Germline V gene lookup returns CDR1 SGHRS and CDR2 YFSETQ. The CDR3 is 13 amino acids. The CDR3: CASSQGEAYEQYF. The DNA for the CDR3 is TGCGCCAGCAGCCAAGGGGAGGCGTACGAGCAGTACTTC.

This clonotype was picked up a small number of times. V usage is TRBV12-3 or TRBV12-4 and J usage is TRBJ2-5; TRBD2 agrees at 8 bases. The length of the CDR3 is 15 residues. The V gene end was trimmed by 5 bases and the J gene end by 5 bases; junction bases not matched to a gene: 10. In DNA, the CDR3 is TGTGCCAGCAGTCTAACGGGGGGGGCCAGCGAGACCCAGTACTTC. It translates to CASSLTGGASETQYF.

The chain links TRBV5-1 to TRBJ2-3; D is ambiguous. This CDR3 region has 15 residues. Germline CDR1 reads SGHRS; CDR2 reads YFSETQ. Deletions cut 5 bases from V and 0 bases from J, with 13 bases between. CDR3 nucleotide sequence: TGCGCCAGCAGGACCGCCTCGGTGAGCACAGATACGCAGTATTTT. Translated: CASRTASVSTDTQYF.

The CDR3, as DNA: TGTGCCAGCAGCCAACGGGACCGACAGAACACCGGGGAGCTGTTTTTT. Its translation: CASSQRDRQNTGELFF. The gene calls are TRBV9 and TRBJ2-2; the D call may be TRBD1 or TRBD2 (5 bases each). The V gene's germline CDR1 is SGDLS and CDR2 YYNGEE. The CDR3 is made up of 16 amino acids. V dropped 4 bases and J dropped 1 base, with 14 bases sitting between them.

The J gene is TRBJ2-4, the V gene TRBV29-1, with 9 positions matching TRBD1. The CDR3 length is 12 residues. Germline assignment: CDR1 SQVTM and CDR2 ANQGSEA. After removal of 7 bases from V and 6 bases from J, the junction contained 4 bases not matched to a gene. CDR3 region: CSGGQGTNIQYF. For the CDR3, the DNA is TGCAGCGGGGGACAGGGCACAAACATTCAGTACTTC.

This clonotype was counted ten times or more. CDR3 sequence reads: CASSVRTGGNQPQHF. The CDR3 DNA follows: TGTGCCAGCAGTGTACGGACAGGGGGTAATCAGCCCCAGCATTTT. This chain connects TRBV2 to TRBJ1-5; 10 bases match TRBD1. The CDR3 totals 15 residues. J lost 4 bases, V lost 4 bases, and 4 bases had no gene match. In germline, CDR1 is SNHLY, CDR2 FYNNEI.

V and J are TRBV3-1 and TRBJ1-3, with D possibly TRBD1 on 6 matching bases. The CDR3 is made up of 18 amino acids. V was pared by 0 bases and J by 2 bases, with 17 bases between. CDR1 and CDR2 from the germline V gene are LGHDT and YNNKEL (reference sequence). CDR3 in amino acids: CASSQDKSGQRPGNTIYF. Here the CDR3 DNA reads TGTGCCAGCAGCCAAGATAAAAGTGGACAGAGACCTGGAAACACCATATATTTT.

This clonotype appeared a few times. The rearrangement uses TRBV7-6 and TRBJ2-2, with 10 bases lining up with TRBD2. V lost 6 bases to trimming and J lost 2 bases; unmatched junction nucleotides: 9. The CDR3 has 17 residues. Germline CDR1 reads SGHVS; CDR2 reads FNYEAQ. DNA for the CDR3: TGTGCCAGCAGGAACCTATTAGCGGGGGGTAACACCGGGGAGCTGTTTTTT. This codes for CASRNLLAGGNTGELFF.

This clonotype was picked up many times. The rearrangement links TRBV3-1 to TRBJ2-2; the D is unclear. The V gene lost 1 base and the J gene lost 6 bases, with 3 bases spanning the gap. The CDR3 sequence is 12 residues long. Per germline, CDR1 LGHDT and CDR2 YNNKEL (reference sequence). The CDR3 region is CASSQGPGELFF. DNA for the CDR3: TGTGCCAGCAGCCAAGGGCCCGGGGAGCTGTTTTTT.

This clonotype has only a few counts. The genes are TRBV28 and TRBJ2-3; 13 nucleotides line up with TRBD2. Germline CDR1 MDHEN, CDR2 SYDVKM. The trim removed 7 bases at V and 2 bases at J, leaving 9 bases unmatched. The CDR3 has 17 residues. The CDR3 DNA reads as TGTGCCAGCACCCCGTGGACTAGCGGGGGTAACACAGATACGCAGTATTTT. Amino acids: CASTPWTSGGNTDTQYF.

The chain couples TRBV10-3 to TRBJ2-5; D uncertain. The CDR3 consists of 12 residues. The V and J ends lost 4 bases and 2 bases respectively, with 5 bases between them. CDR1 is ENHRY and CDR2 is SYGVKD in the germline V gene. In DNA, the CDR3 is TGTGCCATCAGTGGGGCTCAAGAGACCCAGTACTTC. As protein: CAISGAQETQYF.